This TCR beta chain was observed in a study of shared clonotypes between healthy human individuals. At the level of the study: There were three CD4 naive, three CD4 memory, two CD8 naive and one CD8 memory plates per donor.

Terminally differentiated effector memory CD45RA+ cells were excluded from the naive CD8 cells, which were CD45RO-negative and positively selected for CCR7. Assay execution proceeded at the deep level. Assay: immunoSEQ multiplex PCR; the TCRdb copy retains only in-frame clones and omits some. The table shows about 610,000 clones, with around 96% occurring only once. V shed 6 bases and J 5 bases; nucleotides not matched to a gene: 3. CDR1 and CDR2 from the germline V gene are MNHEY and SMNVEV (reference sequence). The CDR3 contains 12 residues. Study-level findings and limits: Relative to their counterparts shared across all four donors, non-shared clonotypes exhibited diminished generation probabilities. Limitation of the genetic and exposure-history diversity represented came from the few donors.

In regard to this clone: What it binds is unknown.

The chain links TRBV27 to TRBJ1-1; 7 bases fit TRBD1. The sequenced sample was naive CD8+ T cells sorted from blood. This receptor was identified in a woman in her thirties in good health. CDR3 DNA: TGTGCCAGCAGGACAGGGTGGACTGAAGCTTTCTTT. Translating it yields CASRTGWTEAFF.